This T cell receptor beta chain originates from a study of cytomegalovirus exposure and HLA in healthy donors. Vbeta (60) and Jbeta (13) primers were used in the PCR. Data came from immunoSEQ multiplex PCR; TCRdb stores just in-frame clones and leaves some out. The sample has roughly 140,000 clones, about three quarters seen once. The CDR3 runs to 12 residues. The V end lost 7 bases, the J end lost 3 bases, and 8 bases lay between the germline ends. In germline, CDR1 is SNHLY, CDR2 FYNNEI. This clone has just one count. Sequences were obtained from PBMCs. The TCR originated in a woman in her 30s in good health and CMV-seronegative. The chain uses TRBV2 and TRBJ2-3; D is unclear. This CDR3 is CASTGYTDTQYF. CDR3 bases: TGTGCCAGCACGGGTTATACAGATACGCAGTATTTT.